This TCR beta chain stems from a study of blood T cells in healthy people across ages. Notes on the study in general: Strong correlation linked observed beta diversity and percent naive T cells.

With a J-beta primer mix and a sample-barcoded 5' primer, a second PCR ran roughly 6 to 11 cycles. MiXCR, run by TCRdb on the 5' RACE reads, gives a single entry per CDR3 protein. The sample has about 640,000 distinct CDR3 sequences; approximately 50% are singletons. V shed 5 bases and J 6 bases; nucleotides not matched to a gene: 8. The CDR3 runs 13 residues. CDR1 and CDR2 (germline): DFQATT, SNEGSKA (reference sequence). Remarks on this clonotype: What it recognizes is unknown.

Sequences were obtained from blood. The V gene is TRBV20-1, the J gene TRBJ1-2, with 8 bases matching TRBD1. This sequence originates from a man in his 60s in good health. In nucleotides, the CDR3 is TGCAGTGCTGACAGGGGAATGGGGGATGGCTACACCTTC. Amino acid sequence: CSADRGMGDGYTF.